Listed here are 29 T cell receptor beta chains from one sample, sequenced in a study of cytomegalovirus exposure and HLA in healthy donors (dated by TCRdb to the late 2010s). Library prep was done by the immunoSEQ multiplex PCR assay. A mixture of 60 forward primers for TCR Vbeta segments and 13 reverse primers for TCR Jbeta segments was used in the multiplex PCR. TCRdb carries this immuneACCESS record with in-frame sequences only. Its versions omit some clonotypes, under half of them owing to an unresolved V gene in the studies checked, with the rest unexplained. The sample yields 110,000 to 150,000 clones; approximately 68% were counted once. Roughly 2% of the sample is taken by the ten largest. The sequenced sample was PBMCs. Source of these receptors: a man aged 40-50 years in good health and CMV-seronegative.

This clone has just one count. The genes are TRBV9 and TRBJ1-1; 7 nucleotides line up with TRBD1. Germline CDR1 SGDLS, CDR2 YYNGEE. Trimming cost V 3 bases and J 1 base; bases outside gene matches: 6. The CDR3 is 15 residues long. The CDR3 DNA reads as TGTGCCAGCAGCGAGGAGGGACAGTCGAACACTGAAGCTTTCTTT. It translates to CASSEEGQSNTEAFF. Variable domain in full (rest from reference TRBV9 and TRBJ1-1): DSGVTQTPKHLITATGQRVTLRCSPRSGDLSVYWYQQSLDQGLQFLIQYYNGEERAKGNILERFSAQQFPDLHSELNLSSLELGDSALYFCASSEEGQSNTEAFFGQGTRLTVV.

The chain's CDR3 is CASSALGKGWDKSYEQYF. As DNA, the CDR3 is TGTGCCAGCAGCGCCCTGGGGAAGGGGTGGGATAAGTCCTACGAGCAGTACTTC. The chain uses TRBV5-6 and TRBJ2-7, with a weak D call TRBD1 (5 bases). CDR3 length: 18 residues. Germline CDR1 reads SGHDT; CDR2 reads YYEEEE. Between the trimmed V and J ends, which lost 4 bases and 1 base, there was a span of 24 bases.

V gene TRBV2 combines with J gene TRBJ2-7; TRBD2 might be the D (6 bases). Per the germline V gene, CDR1 is SNHLY and CDR2 is FYNNEI. V was shortened by 3 bases and J by 2 bases, with 17 bases between the two germline ends. The CDR3 has 16 amino acids. CDR3 amino acids: CASSDGAGTFAYEQYF. In DNA, the CDR3 is TGTGCCAGCAGTGATGGAGCCGGGACTTTTGCCTACGAGCAGTACTTC.

With respect to this clone: Other DNA sequences in the sample encode the same CDR3. V and J are TRBV27 and TRBJ2-7, with a possible D match to TRBD1 (7 bases). Germline V gene lookup returns CDR1 MNHEY and CDR2 SMNVEV (reference sequence). V was trimmed by 3 bases and J by 4 bases, leaving 10 bases between them. The CDR3 is made up of 13 amino acids. The CDR3: CASSFAGGYEQYF. As DNA, the CDR3 is TGTGCCAGCAGTTTCGCAGGGGGGTACGAGCAGTACTTC.

V and J are TRBV15 and TRBJ2-5; tentative D call: TRBD1 (6 bases). Germline V lookup: CDR1 LNHNV, CDR2 YYDKDF (reference sequence). The CDR3 is 15 amino acids. The V end was cut by 2 bases, the J end by 3 bases, with 13 bases between. This chain's CDR3 is CATSRNGQPEETQYF. The CDR3 DNA reads as TGTGCCACCAGCAGAAATGGACAGCCCGAAGAGACCCAGTACTTC.

Here the CDR3 DNA reads TGTGCCAGCAGCGACGGGACACCGAACACTGAAGCTTTCTTT. Protein product: CASSDGTPNTEAFF. This chain uses TRBV9 with TRBJ1-1; D perhaps matches TRBD1 (6 bases). This CDR3 has 14 residues. Germline V gene sequence: CDR1 SGDLS, CDR2 YYNGEE. V lost 3 bases to trimming and J lost 1 base, with 10 bases between them.

The chain employs TRBV6-6 and TRBJ2-3; no definite D call. V lost 2 bases and J 4 bases, leaving 7 bases between the germline ends. This CDR3 spans 13 amino acids. Per germline, CDR1 MNHNY and CDR2 SVGAGI (reference sequence). CDR3 amino acids: CASSYTGADTQYF. Written as DNA, the CDR3 is TGTGCCAGCAGTTACACCGGTGCAGATACGCAGTATTTT.

This clone was found once. This rearrangement joins TRBV7-8 to TRBJ2-5, with D perhaps matching TRBD1 (5 bases). V lost 2 bases and J 5 bases, leaving 15 bases between the germline ends. This CDR3 spans 15 amino acids. Germline values: CDR1 SGHVS, CDR2 FQNEAQ. CDR3 sequence (DNA): TGTGCCAGCAGCTTAACAGGCCTGGCAGGTGAGACCCAGTACTTC. Its translation: CASSLTGLAGETQYF.

The chain employs TRBV7-8 and TRBJ2-3; D is unresolved. The V and J ends lost 0 bases and 1 base respectively, with 11 bases between them. CDR1 is SGHVS, CDR2 FQNEAQ, per germline. The CDR3 length is 16 residues. The CDR3 DNA reads as TGTGCCAGCAGCTTAGCGTCGGTCAGCGGCACAGATACGCAGTATTTT. Translated, it gives CASSLASVSGTDTQYF.

CDR3 loop: CASTTLLKLSGRANNEQFF. In nucleotides, the CDR3 is TGTGCCAGCACCACCCTTCTCAAACTTAGCGGGAGGGCCAATAATGAGCAGTTCTTC. V is TRBV7-9 and J is TRBJ2-1; TRBD2 matches at 11 bases. In germline, CDR1 is SEHNR, CDR2 FQNEAQ (reference sequence). Trimming removed 7 bases from V and 7 bases from J; junction bases left unmatched: 21. CDR3 length equals 19 residues.

This clone was seen a single time. CDR3 nucleotide sequence: TGTGCCAGCAGTTTAGCGCACTACAACGAGCAGTACTTC. It specifies CASSLAHYNEQYF. This chain joins TRBV28 and TRBJ2-7; D remains unclear. The germline CDR1 and CDR2 sequences are MDHEN and SYDVKM. The germline V and J ends were trimmed by 2 bases and 5 bases, with 10 bases remaining between them. There are 13 residues in the CDR3.

The rearrangement links TRBV7-2 to TRBJ1-3; TRBD1 matches at 8 bases. V lost 1 base, J lost 3 bases, and 2 bases stayed unmatched. This CDR3 has 15 residues. Germline CDR1 is SGHTA and CDR2 is FQGNSA. The CDR3 loop is CASSLGQGYGNTIYF. CDR3 DNA: TGTGCCAGCAGCTTAGGACAGGGGTATGGAAACACCATATATTTT.

The rearrangement links TRBV4-3 to TRBJ2-7, with TRBD1 identical over 7 bases. From germline, CDR1 is LGHNA and CDR2 YSLEER. J lost 3 bases, V lost 0 bases, and 5 bases had no gene match. The CDR3 spans 15 residues. CDR3 in amino acids: CASSQDGTDVYEQYF. In DNA form, the CDR3 reads TGCGCCAGCAGCCAAGATGGGACAGACGTCTACGAGCAGTACTTC.

The rearrangement uses TRBV7-8 and TRBJ1-4; D unresolved. The germline V and J ends were trimmed by 1 base and 7 bases, with 13 bases remaining between them. CDR3 length: 15 amino acids. From germline, CDR1 is SGHVS and CDR2 FQNEAQ. CDR3 sequence: CASSLVGIAREKLFF. The CDR3 DNA reads TGTGCCAGCAGCTTAGTCGGGATAGCTCGTGAAAAACTGTTTTTT.

This chain connects TRBV5-1 to TRBJ2-5, with D possibly being TRBD1 (6 bases). This CDR3 is 13 amino acids long. V was trimmed by 4 bases and J by 2 bases, leaving 9 bases between them. Germline-derived CDR1 and CDR2 are SGHRS and YFSETQ. The CDR3 DNA sequence: TGCGCCAGCAGCCCACAGGGACAAGAGACCCAGTACTTC. Its translation: CASSPQGQETQYF.

The chain has TRBV7-9 and TRBJ2-3; the D gene is possibly TRBD1 (5 bases). V lost 5 bases, J lost 2 bases, and 8 bases lay in between. The CDR3 runs to 13 residues. Germline V gene lookup returns CDR1 SEHNR and CDR2 FQNEAQ (reference sequence). This CDR3 reads CASSPGSTDTQYF. Written as DNA, the CDR3 is TGTGCCAGCAGCCCAGGGTCCACAGATACGCAGTATTTT.

This chain links TRBV11-3 with TRBJ2-2, with a weak D call TRBD1 (6 bases). The germline V gene encodes CDR1 SGHNT and CDR2 YENEEA. Deletions cut 5 bases from V and 1 base from J, with 14 bases between. The CDR3 contains 16 residues. The CDR3 coding sequence is TGTGCCAGCAGCACCCGGGACACCCAGAACACCGGGGAGCTGTTTTTT. Translated: CASSTRDTQNTGELFF.

The rearrangement uses TRBV7-9 and TRBJ2-1; the match to TRBD2 covers 9 bases. Trimming at V came to 5 bases and at J to 8 bases, leaving 10 bases not matched to a gene. This CDR3 is 15 amino acids long. Germline V gives CDR1 SEHNR, CDR2 FQNEAQ (reference sequence). The CDR3 is CASSDGLALSDEQFF. CDR3 DNA sequence: TGTGCCAGCAGCGATGGACTAGCGTTATCCGATGAGCAGTTCTTC.

The CDR3 bases are TGTGCCAGCAGTTCTGAGGCTGACCGGACAGGAAGGCCAAAGACCCAGTACTTC. Its protein is CASSSEADRTGRPKTQYF. The V gene is TRBV5-6, the J gene TRBJ2-5; 7 positions match TRBD1. The germline V gene has CDR1 SGHDT and CDR2 YYEEEE. CDR3 length: 18 residues. The ends lost 5 bases at V and 6 bases at J; junction bases unmatched: 22.

V gene TRBV30 combines with J gene TRBJ1-2; D unclear. The germline V gene encodes CDR1 GTSNPN and CDR2 SVGIG (reference sequence). The length of the CDR3 is 11 residues. V lost 8 bases, J lost 3 bases, and 10 bases lay in between. CDR3 nucleotide sequence: TGTGCCCGAAGTGACTACTATGGCTACACCTTC. Translation gives CARSDYYGYTF. Together with reference TRBV30 and TRBJ1-2, the CDR3 gives the full variable domain: SQTIHQWPATLVQPVGSPLSLECTVEGTSNPNLYWYRQAAGRGLQLLFYSVGIGQISSEVPQNLSASRPQDRQFILSSKKLLLSDSGFYLCARSDYYGYTFGSGTRLTVV.

The chain combines TRBV9 with TRBJ1-2, with a weak D call TRBD1 (5 bases). The V and J ends lost 1 base and 7 bases respectively, with 8 bases between them. CDR3 length equals 12 residues. Looked up from germline, CDR1 is SGDLS and CDR2 is YYNGEE. As DNA, the CDR3 is TGTGCCAGCAGCGTATCAGGGTCTGGCTACACCTTC. This sequence encodes CASSVSGSGYTF.

The rearrangement uses TRBV6-5 and TRBJ1-1; 7 bases match TRBD1. V shed 6 bases, J shed 3 bases, and the junction held 4 bases outside the gene matches. Germline V gene data show CDR1 as MNHEY and CDR2 as SVGAGI. CDR3 size: 13 residues. The CDR3 sequence: CASSGQVDTEAFF. CDR3 sequence (DNA): TGTGCCAGCAGCGGACAGGTGGACACTGAAGCTTTCTTT.

This sequence joins TRBV6-6 and TRBJ1-2; D not resolved. The CDR3 spans 16 residues. V was pared by 0 bases and J by 5 bases, with 16 bases between. From germline, CDR1 is MNHNY and CDR2 SVGAGI (reference sequence). DNA of the CDR3: TGTGCCAGCAGTTACTCTCGTGAACAGTCGAGATATGGCTACACCTTC. Translation gives CASSYSREQSRYGYTF.

The chain joins TRBV5-4 to TRBJ2-3, with 8 bases lining up with TRBD2. Trimming removed 0 bases from V and 2 bases from J; junction bases left unmatched: 8. From germline, CDR1 is SGHNT and CDR2 YYREEE (reference sequence). The CDR3 is made up of 17 amino acids. The CDR3 DNA reads as TGTGCCAGCAGCTTGGGGGGTGCGGGGGGTCTCACAGATACGCAGTATTTT. It yields the protein CASSLGGAGGLTDTQYF. Using reference TRBV5-4 and TRBJ2-3 for the parts outside the CDR3, the full variable domain is ETGVTQSPTHLIKTRGQQVTLRCSSQSGHNTVSWYQQALGQGPQFIFQYYREEENGRGNFPPRFSGLQFPNYSSELNVNALELDDSALYLCASSLGGAGGLTDTQYFGPGTRLTVL.

This chain joins TRBV2 and TRBJ1-1, with TRBD1 as a possible D gene (6 bases). The CDR3 length is 19 residues. Germline CDR1 is SNHLY and CDR2 is FYNNEI. The V gene lost 8 bases and the J gene lost 1 base, with 29 bases spanning the gap. The CDR3 sequence: CASREGGHMKVERNTEAFF. The CDR3 coding sequence is TGTGCCAGCCGGGAGGGGGGGCACATGAAGGTAGAGAGGAACACTGAAGCTTTCTTT. The variable domain in full, completed from reference TRBV2 and TRBJ1-1, reads EPEVTQTPSHQVTQMGQEVILRCVPISNHLYFYWYRQILGQKVEFLVSFYNNEISEKSEIFDDQFSVERPDGSNFTLKIRSTKLEDSAMYFCASREGGHMKVERNTEAFFGQGTRLTVV.

This clone turned up a few times. This rearrangement joins TRBV27 to TRBJ2-2; 8 nucleotides match TRBD1. The J segment lost 6 bases and the V segment lost 6 bases, leaving 6 bases of the junction unmatched. Per germline, CDR1 MNHEY and CDR2 SMNVEV (reference sequence). This CDR3 spans 14 amino acids. The CDR3 spells CASRLAGGAGELFF. The CDR3 DNA reads TGTGCCAGCAGGTTGGCAGGGGGCGCCGGGGAGCTGTTTTTT.

J is TRBJ2-2 and V is TRBV19; 8 nucleotides match TRBD1. This CDR3 has 16 amino acids. Germline V gene data show CDR1 as LNHDA and CDR2 as SQIVND (reference sequence). Trimming took 4 bases from V and 6 from J; bases not matched to a gene: 10. The DNA for the CDR3 is TGTGCCAGTAGTAACCCAAGACAGGGGCTATCCGGGGAGCTGTTTTTT. Translation: CASSNPRQGLSGELFF. Together with reference TRBV19 and TRBJ2-2, the CDR3 gives the full variable domain: DGGITQSPKYLFRKEGQNVTLSCEQNLNHDAMYWYRQDPGQGLRLIYYSQIVNDFQKGDIAEGYSVSREKKESFPLTVTSAQKNPTAFYLCASSNPRQGLSGELFFGEGSRLTVL.

V gene TRBV2 combines with J gene TRBJ1-1, with D perhaps TRBD1 (5 bases). This CDR3 is built from 14 residues. Germline values: CDR1 SNHLY, CDR2 FYNNEI. Trimming took off 8 bases at V and 0 bases at J, with 13 bases between the two ends. The CDR3, as DNA: TGTGCCAGCTTGCGGGGGAGGGTGAACACTGAAGCTTTCTTT. Protein sequence: CASLRGRVNTEAFF.

CDR3 residues: CASSSHDRYTGELFF. Here the CDR3 DNA reads TGTGCCAGCAGCTCCCATGACAGATACACCGGGGAGCTGTTTTTT. The rearrangement links TRBV7-9 to TRBJ2-2, with D perhaps matching TRBD1 (5 bases). Trimming left V 4 bases short and J 3 bases short, with 12 bases between. Germline CDR1 is SEHNR and CDR2 is FQNEAQ (reference sequence). The CDR3 has 15 amino acids.